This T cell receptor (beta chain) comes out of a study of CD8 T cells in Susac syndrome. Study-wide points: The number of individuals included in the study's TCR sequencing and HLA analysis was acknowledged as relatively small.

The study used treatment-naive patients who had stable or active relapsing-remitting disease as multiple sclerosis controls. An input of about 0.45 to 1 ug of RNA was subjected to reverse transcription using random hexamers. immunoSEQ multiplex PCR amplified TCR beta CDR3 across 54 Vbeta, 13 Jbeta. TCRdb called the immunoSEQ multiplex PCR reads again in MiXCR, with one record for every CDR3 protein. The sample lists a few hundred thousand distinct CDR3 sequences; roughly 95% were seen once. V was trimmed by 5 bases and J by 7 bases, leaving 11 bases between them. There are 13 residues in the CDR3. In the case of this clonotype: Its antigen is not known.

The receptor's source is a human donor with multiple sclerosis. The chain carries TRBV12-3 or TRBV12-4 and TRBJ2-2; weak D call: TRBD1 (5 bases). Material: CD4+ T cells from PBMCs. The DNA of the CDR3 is TGTGCCAGCAGTCAGGACATTGGCGGGGAGCTGTTTTTT. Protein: CASSQDIGGELFF.